This T cell receptor (beta chain) was identified during a study of stem cell transplantation in POMP-related autoinflammatory disease. Study summary: Defective thymoproteasomes were hypothesized to impair CD8+ T-cell positive selection.

Germline V gives CDR1 SGHVS, CDR2 FNYEAQ. J lost 2 bases, V lost 1 base, and 6 bases had no gene match. This CDR3 is built from 16 residues. TCRdb's copy holds only in-frame clones and misses some; the assay was immunoSEQ multiplex PCR. This table holds 6,000 to 7,000 clones, 80% to 85% found once. Study results and caveats: In patients with PRAID, every analyzed T-cell subset tended to show lower diversity and higher clonality. Patients with PRAID showed a restricted number of unique TRB V-J gene pairings.

Note on this clone: Antigen specificity is unknown.

The clonotype originates from a human donor in good health. The V call is TRBV7-6, the J call TRBJ2-3; 7 bases match TRBD2. The specimen sequenced was a CXCR5-defined cell subset from PBMCs. As DNA, the CDR3 is TGTGCCAGCAGCTTAGATGCAGCGGGGCTCACAGATACGCAGTATTTT. Its translation is CASSLDAAGLTDTQYF.